This note documents a single TCR beta chain sequence. Antigen: not known. The sample comes from a study of T cell responses to AZD1222 COVID-19 vaccine. In the study overall: Whether given at about 4 or about 12 weeks, second doses were pooled. Study observations and caveats: Vaccine-related CD4 TCRs covered spike, predominating at 160-218 and 743-854. Clonal diversity was possibly underestimated; the donors were predominantly white British and more often female.

Produced via immunoSEQ multiplex PCR; TCRdb's table is partial and in-frame only. This table has approximately 200,000 clones, 94% appearing once. CDR3 length equals 15 residues. Between the trimmed V and J ends, which lost 2 bases and 4 bases, there was a span of 11 bases. CDR1 and CDR2 (germline): SGHVS, FQNEAQ. The sequence was obtained from an adult in good health. Sequenced here: peripheral blood, sampled on day 0 of AZD1222 vaccination. The chain links TRBV7-8 to TRBJ2-2; possibly TRBD2 for D (5 bases). This chain's CDR3 is CASSLKGSGTGELFF. CDR3 bases: TGTGCCAGCAGCTTAAAAGGGAGCGGCACCGGGGAGCTGTTTTTT.